Shown below are 15 T cell receptor beta chains from a single sample sequenced in a study of cytomegalovirus exposure and HLA in healthy donors. Generated by immunoSEQ multiplex PCR, the TCRdb table keeps only in-frame clones and is missing some. In the table there are 65,000 or so clones, roughly 94% of which are singletons. Sequencing was done on a sample of PBMCs. These receptor sequences come from a man in his late teens or twenties in good health and CMV-seropositive.

The chain links TRBV7-9 to TRBJ2-7; 8 bases match TRBD1. Germline values: CDR1 SEHNR, CDR2 FQNEAQ (reference sequence). The CDR3 totals 15 residues. V lost 5 bases, J lost 0 bases, and 6 bases stayed unmatched. The CDR3 sequence is CASSLTGGPSYEQYF. In nucleotides, the CDR3 is TGTGCCAGCAGCCTCACAGGGGGTCCCTCCTACGAGCAGTACTTC. The full variable domain, completed using reference TRBV7-9 and TRBJ2-7, is DTGVSQNPRHKITKRGQNVTFRCDPISEHNRLYWYRQTLGQGPEFLTYFQNEAQLEKSRLLSDRFSAERPKGSFSTLEIQRTEQGDSAMYLCASSLTGGPSYEQYFGPGTRLTVT.

The chain carries TRBV11-2 and TRBJ2-3, with 7 positions matching TRBD2. CDR3 length equals 16 residues. J gave up 0 bases and V 5 bases, and 8 bases lay outside the gene matches. CDR1 is SGHAT and CDR2 is FQNNGV in the germline V gene. Written as DNA, the CDR3 is TGTGCCAGCAGCGCCCTAGCGGAACCTAGCACAGATACGCAGTATTTT. Its protein product is CASSALAEPSTDTQYF.

The chain combines TRBV28 with TRBJ2-3; 12 nucleotides agree with TRBD2. V was pared by 6 bases and J by 2 bases, with 6 bases of the junction left unmatched. This CDR3 has 16 residues. CDR1 is MDHEN, CDR2 SYDVKM, per germline. CDR3 coding DNA: TGTGCCAGCAGCTACCTAGCGGGGGGGGACACAGATACGCAGTATTTT. Translating gives CASSYLAGGDTDTQYF.

The CDR3 spells CASSLLQGLRETQYF. The CDR3 nucleotides are TGTGCCAGCAGCTTGCTCCAGGGGTTAAGGGAGACCCAGTACTTC. The chain joins TRBV7-2 to TRBJ2-5, with a weak D call TRBD1 (6 bases). The germline CDR1 and CDR2 sequences are SGHTA and FQGNSA. V was shortened by 3 bases and J by 5 bases, with 16 bases between the two germline ends. The CDR3 totals 15 residues.

The J gene is TRBJ1-1, the V gene TRBV18; D is possibly TRBD1 (6 bases). Germline assignment: CDR1 KGHSH and CDR2 LQKENI. The V end lost 4 bases, the J end lost 4 bases, and 19 bases lay between the germline ends. This CDR3 has 16 residues. Here the CDR3 DNA reads TGTGCCAGCTCACAACTCGAAATGAAAGGGGGCACTGAAGCTTTCTTT. It codes for CASSQLEMKGGTEAFF.

The chain uses TRBV20-1 and TRBJ2-7, with D possibly being TRBD2 (6 bases). The CDR3 runs 11 residues. Trimming stripped 8 bases from V and 4 bases from J, with 12 bases between. CDR1 and CDR2 (germline): DFQATT, SNEGSKA (reference sequence). CDR3 in DNA: TGCAGTCTCTTCGGGGGTTACGAGCAGTACTTC. This sequence encodes CSLFGGYEQYF.

V and J are TRBV28 and TRBJ1-2, with 7 nucleotides matching TRBD1. Germline CDR1 is MDHEN and CDR2 is SYDVKM. The CDR3 covers 15 residues. J lost 4 bases, V lost 1 base, and 6 bases had no gene match. As DNA, the CDR3 is TGTGCCAGCAGTTTATCCCCGACAGGGTCCTATGGCTACACCTTC. It is translated as CASSLSPTGSYGYTF.

The rearrangement joins TRBV2 to TRBJ2-7; no firm D call. CDR1 is SNHLY and CDR2 is FYNNEI in the germline V gene. Trimming left V 5 bases short and J 5 bases short, with 22 bases between. There are 16 residues in the CDR3. This CDR3 is CASSPRKCCCFDEQYF. In DNA, the CDR3 is TGTGCCAGCAGTCCGCGGAAGTGTTGTTGTTTCGACGAGCAGTACTTC.

The rearrangement joins TRBV7-2 to TRBJ2-1, with D maybe TRBD2 (5 bases). Germline V gene sequence: CDR1 SGHTA, CDR2 FQGNSA. The CDR3 has 11 amino acids. The V and J ends lost 5 bases and 10 bases respectively, with 9 bases between them. In nucleotides, the CDR3 is TGTGCCAGCAGCCCTCGGGAAGAGCAGTTCTTC. It yields the protein CASSPREEQFF. The entire variable domain, with the rest obtained from reference TRBV7-2 and TRBJ2-1, is as follows: GAGVSQSPSNKVTEKGKDVELRCDPISGHTALYWYRQSLGQGLEFLIYFQGNSAPDKSGLPSDRFSAERTGGSVSTLTIQRTQQEDSAVYLCASSPREEQFFGPGTRLTVL.

The chain is built from TRBV7-9 and TRBJ2-5; no firm D call. The length of the CDR3 is 15 residues. V dropped 2 bases and J dropped 2 bases, with 12 bases sitting between them. CDR1 SEHNR and CDR2 FQNEAQ come from the germline V gene (reference sequence). This CDR3 reads CASSLQVTPQETQYF. CDR3 bases: TGTGCCAGCAGCTTACAAGTAACTCCACAAGAGACCCAGTACTTC.

V and J are TRBV9 and TRBJ2-7, with D maybe TRBD1 (5 bases). V was pared by 5 bases and J by 4 bases, with 13 bases between. CDR1 is SGDLS, CDR2 YYNGEE, per germline. The CDR3 is 13 residues long. The CDR3 loop is CASSDSGSYEQYF. The DNA of the CDR3 is TGTGCCAGCAGTGATTCAGGGTCTTACGAGCAGTACTTC.

The chain employs TRBV5-6 and TRBJ1-6; D ambiguous. Per germline, CDR1 SGHDT and CDR2 YYEEEE. Trimming cost V 0 bases and J 6 bases, with 4 bases left between them. This CDR3 region has 13 residues. CDR3 in DNA: TGTGCCAGCAGCTTGGGGGCTAATTCACCCCTCCACTTT. This translates into CASSLGANSPLHF.

The V gene is TRBV21-1, the J gene TRBJ1-6; TRBD1 reflects the table's D call only, with no check against the DNA. TRBV21-1 constitutes a pseudogene. The CDR3 length is 19 residues. The CDR3 reads CASSGGRGMVGLYNSPLHF. The CDR3 bases are TGTGCCAGCAGCGGGGGCAGGGGCATGGTGGGCCTCTATAATTCACCCCTCCACTTT.

This clone appeared once. The chain uses TRBV10-2 and TRBJ2-1; D is possibly TRBD1 (6 bases). Germline V gives CDR1 WSHSY, CDR2 SAAADI. The CDR3 loop spans 17 amino acids. Trimming took 6 bases from V and 0 from J, leaving 18 bases between them. Written as DNA, the CDR3 is TGCGCCAGCAGGGATATGGGGGCCCTCAGCTCCTACAATGAGCAGTTCTTC. It specifies CASRDMGALSSYNEQFF.

This chain joins TRBV27 and TRBJ2-1; TRBD2 matches 11 bases. V lost 4 bases, J lost 5 bases, and 4 bases stayed unmatched. The CDR3 sequence is 15 residues long. Germline lookup yields CDR1 MNHEY and CDR2 SMNVEV (reference sequence). CDR3: CASSWLAGGDNEQFF. For the CDR3, the DNA is TGTGCCAGCAGTTGGTTAGCGGGAGGGGACAATGAGCAGTTCTTC.